Presented here are 9 T cell receptor beta chains from one specimen sequenced in a study of shared clonotypes between healthy human individuals. Using immunoSEQ multiplex PCR, the repertoire was profiled, and TCRdb retains in-frame clones only, with some absent. The repertoire includes roughly 890,000 clones, 92% of them detected once, and about 24% sits in the top ten. CD45RO negativity and positive selection for CCR7 defined naive CD8 cells, a population that excluded terminally differentiated effector memory CD45RA+ cells. The sequenced sample consisted of naive CD8+ T cells sorted from blood. These receptors were obtained from a young man in good health.

In this sample, this clone turned up once. This sequence joins TRBV7-9 and TRBJ1-4, with D maybe TRBD1 (5 bases). This CDR3 is built from 15 residues. V was clipped by 0 bases and J by 6 bases, with 11 bases between them. From germline, CDR1 is SEHNR and CDR2 FQNEAQ (reference sequence). CDR3 sequence: CASSLAGGGDEKLFF. In DNA form, the CDR3 reads TGTGCCAGCAGCTTAGCGGGCGGGGGTGATGAAAAACTGTTTTTT.

This chain connects TRBV5-6 to TRBJ2-5; 8 bases agree with TRBD1. The length of the CDR3 is 14 residues. Germline V gene lookup returns CDR1 SGHDT and CDR2 YYEEEE. V was clipped by 4 bases and J by 5 bases; unmatched bases: 7. The CDR3, as DNA: TGTGCCAGCAGCGCCGGGACAGGAAGGGAGACCCAGTACTTC. Encoded protein: CASSAGTGRETQYF.

V is TRBV28 and J is TRBJ1-1; tentatively, D is TRBD1 (5 bases). The CDR3 has 14 residues. V lost 4 bases and J 1 base, leaving 10 bases between the germline ends. Germline CDR1 MDHEN, CDR2 SYDVKM. CDR3 residues: CASSSRVRNTEAFF. The CDR3 DNA sequence: TGTGCCAGCAGTTCCAGGGTCAGGAACACTGAAGCTTTCTTT.

V is TRBV7-9 and J is TRBJ2-7, with D perhaps matching TRBD2 (6 bases). Germline V gene data show CDR1 as SEHNR and CDR2 as FQNEAQ (reference sequence). This CDR3 is built from 14 residues. The V gene lost 5 bases and the J gene lost 7 bases, with 18 bases spanning the gap. This CDR3 is CASSPRDFLSEQYF. CDR3 bases: TGTGCCAGCAGCCCTCGGGACTTTCTGAGTGAGCAGTACTTC.

This chain joins TRBV14 and TRBJ2-1; tentatively, D is TRBD1 (6 bases). From germline, CDR1 is SGHDN and CDR2 FVKESK. The germline V and J ends were trimmed by 2 bases and 4 bases, with 18 bases remaining between them. CDR3 length equals 17 residues. DNA of the CDR3: TGTGCCAGCAGCCAAAACAGGGTCCCCGGAATATACAATGAGCAGTTCTTC. Amino acids: CASSQNRVPGIYNEQFF.

The chain has TRBV9 and TRBJ1-3; unclear D gene. V was shortened by 2 bases and J by 4 bases, with 7 bases between the two germline ends. CDR3 length equals 13 residues. Germline CDR1 reads SGDLS; CDR2 reads YYNGEE. CDR3 coding DNA: TGTGCCAGCAGCGTTCTTTCCGGAAACACCATATATTTT. It yields the protein CASSVLSGNTIYF.

Points on this clone: Other DNA sequences in this specimen translate into the identical CDR3. The chain combines TRBV5-1 with TRBJ2-5; D remains unclear. The CDR3 length is 14 residues. The germline V gene encodes CDR1 SGHRS and CDR2 YFSETQ. The V gene lost 0 bases and the J gene lost 0 bases, with 6 bases spanning the gap. The CDR3 nucleotides are TGCGCCAGCAGCTTGGGTAGGAACCAAGAGACCCAGTACTTC. As protein: CASSLGRNQETQYF.

CDR3 bases: TGTGCCAGCAGCCCCAATTTAGCGGGAGGATTCGGTGAGCAGTTCTTC. This translates into CASSPNLAGGFGEQFF. The V and J genes are TRBV6-6 and TRBJ2-1; TRBD2 matches at 10 bases. V gave up 6 bases and J gave up 9 bases; unmatched junction bases: 14. The CDR3 length is 16 residues. The germline V gene encodes CDR1 MNHNY and CDR2 SVGAGI (reference sequence).

V gene TRBV19 combines with J gene TRBJ1-2; 9 positions agree with TRBD1. V lost 6 bases to trimming and J lost 6 bases; unmatched junction nucleotides: 17. There are 17 residues in the CDR3. Germline assignment: CDR1 LNHDA and CDR2 SQIVND (reference sequence). The CDR3 sequence: CASSPLMGQGGLHGYTF. The CDR3 bases are TGTGCCAGTAGCCCTTTAATGGGACAGGGAGGTCTACATGGCTACACCTTC.